Listed here are 16 T cell receptor beta chains from one sample, sequenced in a study of human T cells and chemical hapten exposure. Stated time point: patch test 3, about 24 weeks after DPC sensitization. As for treatment: therapeutic diphenylcyclopropenone sensitization with weekly scalp DPC. TCRdb reprocessed the RACE reads with MiXCR, giving one entry per CDR3 protein. The sample carries 95,000 to 150,000 distinct CDR3 sequences, roughly 10% recorded once. Here the sequenced sample was whole blood, taken in connection with sensitization to the hapten diphenylcyclopropenone (DPC). The receptors come from a woman aged 50 to 60 with alopecia areata. Some clones in this sample may be carry-over from other donors' samples.

The V gene is TRBV7-3, the J gene TRBJ1-1, with no clear D. Trimming pared 6 bases from V and 1 base from J, leaving 9 bases between. The CDR3 runs to 13 residues. The germline V gene encodes CDR1 SGHTA and CDR2 FQGTGA. The CDR3 DNA sequence: TGTGCCAGCAGGTGGACGAGGAACACTGAAGCTTTCTTT. This codes for CASRWTRNTEAFF.

The chain is built from TRBV6-2 or TRBV6-3 and TRBJ2-7, with D hard to call. The CDR3 totals 13 residues. The V end lost 4 bases, the J end lost 2 bases, and 9 bases lay between the germline ends. CDR1 is MNHEY, CDR2 SVGEGT, per germline. The CDR3 bases are TGTGCCAGCAGTTTCGGCGGACCCTACGAGCAGTACTTC. Protein sequence: CASSFGGPYEQYF.

The chain has TRBV2 and TRBJ2-1; tentatively, D is TRBD1 or TRBD2 (5 bases each). Germline values: CDR1 SNHLY, CDR2 FYNNEI. The CDR3 contains 15 residues. V was trimmed by 3 bases and J by 0 bases, leaving 9 bases between them. The CDR3 reads CASSDGTASYNEQFF. CDR3 coding DNA: TGTGCCAGCAGTGACGGGACGGCCTCCTACAATGAGCAGTTCTTC.

The rearrangement links TRBV29-1 to TRBJ1-2; TRBD1 agrees at 8 bases. CDR1 is SQVTM and CDR2 is ANQGSEA in the germline V gene. J was trimmed by 6 bases and V by 3 bases; bases with no gene match: 9. The CDR3 extends over 14 amino acids. CDR3 loop: CSVEWTGRVDGYTF. The CDR3 nucleotides read TGCAGCGTTGAGTGGACAGGGAGGGTCGATGGCTACACCTTC.

This clonotype has only a few counts. This rearrangement joins TRBV6-2 or TRBV6-3 to TRBJ2-7; no reliable D call. This CDR3 spans 11 amino acids. CDR1 is MNHEY and CDR2 is SVGEGT in the germline V gene. V lost 2 bases, J lost 5 bases, and 4 bases lay in between. The CDR3 DNA follows: TGTGCCAGCAGTTACGAGGACGAGCAGTACTTC. This encodes CASSYEDEQYF.

CDR3 region: CASRGRGTDTQYF. The CDR3 DNA reads as TGTGCCAGCAGGGGCAGGGGCACAGATACGCAGTATTTT. The rearrangement joins TRBV2 to TRBJ2-3; possibly TRBD1 for D (5 bases). V shed 6 bases and J shed 1 base, with 8 bases lying between them. Germline V gene lookup returns CDR1 SNHLY and CDR2 FYNNEI. The CDR3 runs 13 residues.

The chain combines TRBV24-1 with TRBJ2-3, with 8 bases lining up with TRBD1. The germline V gene encodes CDR1 KGHDR and CDR2 SFDVKD. The CDR3 has 15 amino acids. J was trimmed by 6 bases and V by 4 bases; bases with no gene match: 8. The CDR3 reads CATSDPLTGVDTQYF. CDR3 sequence (DNA): TGTGCCACCAGTGACCCCCTGACAGGGGTTGATACGCAGTATTTT.

This clonotype was recorded many times. The rearrangement links TRBV29-1 to TRBJ1-5, with TRBD1 as a possible D gene (5 bases). The V gene's germline CDR1 is SQVTM and CDR2 ANQGSEA. This CDR3 spans 14 amino acids. The V end was cut by 4 bases, the J end by 2 bases, with 12 bases between. CDR3 in DNA: TGCAGCGTTGGAGGGGCGACGGGCAATCAGCCCCAGCATTTT. Amino acids: CSVGGATGNQPQHF.

This clonotype was observed many times. This chain uses TRBV6-5 with TRBJ1-1, with 8 bases identical to TRBD1. The germline CDR1 and CDR2 sequences are MNHEY and SVGAGI. The CDR3 loop spans 14 amino acids. The J segment lost 4 bases and the V segment lost 7 bases, leaving 8 bases of the junction unmatched. The CDR3 sequence is CASNRGQEGTEAFF. CDR3 coding DNA: TGTGCCAGCAATAGGGGACAGGAGGGCACTGAAGCTTTCTTT.

CDR3 residues: CASSRGSSTDTQYF. DNA for the CDR3: TGTGCCAGCAGTCGAGGATCGTCCACAGATACGCAGTATTTT. This chain joins TRBV27 and TRBJ2-3; D gene ambiguous. Germline assignment: CDR1 MNHEY and CDR2 SMNVEV (reference sequence). Trimming took 5 bases from V and 2 from J, leaving 11 bases between them. The CDR3 runs to 14 residues.

V and J are TRBV27 and TRBJ1-5; D uncertain. This CDR3 has 14 residues. Trimming left V 0 bases short and J 5 bases short, with 8 bases between. The germline CDR1 and CDR2 sequences are MNHEY and SMNVEV (reference sequence). CDR3 coding DNA: TGTGCCAGCAGTTTATCAGGGTATGATCAGCCCCAGCATTTT. Residues: CASSLSGYDQPQHF.

V and J are TRBV9 and TRBJ2-3, with TRBD2 matching 9 bases. Germline V gene lookup returns CDR1 SGDLS and CDR2 YYNGEE. Unmatched junction bases numbered 26, after V lost 3 bases and J lost 9 bases. The length of the CDR3 is 20 residues. Here the CDR3 reads CASSGGLGLAGKATLSTQYF. The CDR3 DNA sequence: TGTGCCAGCAGCGGCGGGTTAGGGCTAGCGGGAAAAGCCACCTTGTCCACGCAGTATTTT.

J is TRBJ2-7 and V is TRBV20-1; D possibly corresponds to TRBD2 (6 bases). The CDR3 loop spans 12 amino acids. The germline V gene encodes CDR1 DFQATT and CDR2 SNEGSKA (reference sequence). V dropped 5 bases and J dropped 3 bases, with 11 bases sitting between them. The CDR3 reads CSAAGPNYEQYF. CDR3 nucleotides: TGCAGTGCTGCGGGACCGAACTACGAGCAGTACTTC.

This clonotype occurred a few times. The chain couples TRBV5-1 to TRBJ1-4; no firm D call. This CDR3 has 17 amino acids. V lost 0 bases, J lost 2 bases, and 14 bases lay in between. Germline assignment: CDR1 SGHRS and CDR2 YFSETQ. The CDR3 here is CASSLGHVPGTNEKLFF. For the CDR3, the DNA is TGCGCCAGCAGCTTGGGACACGTCCCTGGGACTAATGAAAAACTGTTTTTT.

There are a few counts of this clonotype. CDR3 sequence reads: CASSRGQGGSGGYGYTF. The CDR3, as DNA: TGTGCCAGCAGCCGGGGACAGGGTGGGAGTGGAGGCTATGGCTACACCTTC. This rearrangement joins TRBV6-5 to TRBJ1-2; the match to TRBD1 covers 9 bases. The germline V gene encodes CDR1 MNHEY and CDR2 SVGAGI. J lost 4 bases, V lost 6 bases, and 15 bases had no gene match. The CDR3 is 17 residues long.

This clonotype came up many times. The chain employs TRBV5-4 and TRBJ1-1; D not resolved. Germline V gives CDR1 SGHNT, CDR2 YYREEE (reference sequence). V shed 0 bases and J shed 4 bases, with 10 bases lying between them. This CDR3 has 14 amino acids. The CDR3 loop is CASSLEIEGTEAFF. The CDR3 DNA follows: TGTGCCAGCAGCTTGGAAATTGAGGGCACTGAAGCTTTCTTT.